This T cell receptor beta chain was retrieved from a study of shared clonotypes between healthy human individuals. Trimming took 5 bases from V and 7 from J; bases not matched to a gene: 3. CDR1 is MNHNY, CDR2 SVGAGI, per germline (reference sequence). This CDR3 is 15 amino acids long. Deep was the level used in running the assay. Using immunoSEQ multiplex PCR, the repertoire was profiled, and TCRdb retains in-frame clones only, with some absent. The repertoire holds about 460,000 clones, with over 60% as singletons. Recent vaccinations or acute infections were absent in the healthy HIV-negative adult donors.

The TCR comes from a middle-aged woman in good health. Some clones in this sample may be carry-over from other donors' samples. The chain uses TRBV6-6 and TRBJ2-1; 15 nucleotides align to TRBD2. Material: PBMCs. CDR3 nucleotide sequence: TGTGCCAGCAGTCAAGGGACTAGCGGGAGGAATGAGCAGTTCTTC. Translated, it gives CASSQGTSGRNEQFF.